Here is one T cell receptor (beta chain) with its context. The V gene end was trimmed by 1 base and the J gene end by 5 bases; junction bases not matched to a gene: 6. Germline lookup yields CDR1 KGHSH and CDR2 LQKENI. This CDR3 has 16 residues. These data belong to a study of blood T cell repertoires in COVID-19. Turning to the study itself: COVID-19 samples from acute and convalescent phases originated in the United States, Italy and Spain.

The repertoire was sequenced with immunoSEQ multiplex PCR; TCRdb's copy has only in-frame clones and lacks some. The repertoire includes approximately 190,000 clones, roughly 84% of them detected once, and 3.2% sits in the top ten. The gene calls are TRBV18 and TRBJ2-1; 9 bases are a match to TRBD1. The sequence was obtained from a woman aged 25 to 45 who had been exposed to COVID-19. Material for sequencing was PBMCs or T cells enriched from blood (not recorded which). The CDR3 sequence is CASSPHSGQGHNEQFF. Here the CDR3 DNA reads TGTGCCAGCTCACCACACTCGGGACAGGGTCACAATGAGCAGTTCTTC.